This T cell receptor beta chain was captured by sequencing in a study of blood T cells in healthy people across ages. CDR1 is DFQATT, CDR2 SNEGSKA, per germline (reference sequence). The CDR3 runs 15 residues. A sample-barcoded 5' primer and a J-beta primer mix were used in a second PCR of about 6 to 12 cycles. TCRdb re-called the 5' RACE reads with MiXCR, one entry per CDR3 protein. The top ten clones hold over 7% of a sample with 1.5 million to 2 million distinct CDR3 sequences, 28% of them seen once. This clonotype was seen a few times. The source material was blood. This TCR was sampled from a young woman in good health. This sequence joins TRBV20-1 and TRBJ2-4, with 11 bases fitting TRBD2. The DNA for the CDR3 is TGCAGCGGGTTTAGCGGGGGGGCCCTAGGAGGCATTCAGTACTTC. This translates into CSGFSGGALGGIQYF.